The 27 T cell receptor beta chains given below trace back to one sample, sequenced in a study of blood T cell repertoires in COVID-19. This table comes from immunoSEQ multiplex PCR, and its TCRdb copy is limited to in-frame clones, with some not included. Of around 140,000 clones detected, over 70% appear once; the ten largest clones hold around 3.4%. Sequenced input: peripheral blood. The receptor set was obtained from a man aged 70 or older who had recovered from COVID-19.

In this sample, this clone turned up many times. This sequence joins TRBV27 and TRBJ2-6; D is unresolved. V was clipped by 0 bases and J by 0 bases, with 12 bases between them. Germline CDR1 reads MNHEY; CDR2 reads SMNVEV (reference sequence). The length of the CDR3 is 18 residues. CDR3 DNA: TGTGCCAGCAGTTTATCGGTCCAGATCTCCTCTGGGGCCAACGTCCTGACTTTC. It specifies CASSLSVQISSGANVLTF. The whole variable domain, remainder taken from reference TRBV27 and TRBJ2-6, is EAQVTQNPRYLITVTGKKLTVTCSQNMNHEYMSWYRQDPGLGLRQIYYSMNVEVTDKGDVPEGYKVSRKEKRNFPLILESPSPNQTSLYFCASSLSVQISSGANVLTFGAGSRLTVL.

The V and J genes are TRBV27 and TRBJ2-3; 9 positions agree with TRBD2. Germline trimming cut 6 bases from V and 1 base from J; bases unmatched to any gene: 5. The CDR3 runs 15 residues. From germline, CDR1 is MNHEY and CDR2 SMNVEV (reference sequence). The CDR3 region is CASRTAGGRTDTQYF. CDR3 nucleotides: TGTGCCAGCAGGACAGCGGGAGGACGCACAGATACGCAGTATTTT.

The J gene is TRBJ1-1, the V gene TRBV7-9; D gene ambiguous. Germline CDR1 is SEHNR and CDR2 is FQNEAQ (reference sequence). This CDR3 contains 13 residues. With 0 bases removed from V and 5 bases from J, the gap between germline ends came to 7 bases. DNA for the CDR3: TGTGCCAGCAGCTTAGCTTTAAATACTGAAGCTTTCTTT. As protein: CASSLALNTEAFF. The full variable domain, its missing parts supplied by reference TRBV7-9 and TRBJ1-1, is DTGVSQNPRHKITKRGQNVTFRCDPISEHNRLYWYRQTLGQGPEFLTYFQNEAQLEKSRLLSDRFSAERPKGSFSTLEIQRTEQGDSAMYLCASSLALNTEAFFGQGTRLTVV.

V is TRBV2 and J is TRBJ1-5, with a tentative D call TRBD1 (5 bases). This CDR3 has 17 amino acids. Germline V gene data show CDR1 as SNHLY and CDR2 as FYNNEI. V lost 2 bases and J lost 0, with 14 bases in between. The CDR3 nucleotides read TGTGCCAGCAGTGAACCGGACAAAGAAAATAGCAATCAGCCCCAGCATTTT. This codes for CASSEPDKENSNQPQHF.

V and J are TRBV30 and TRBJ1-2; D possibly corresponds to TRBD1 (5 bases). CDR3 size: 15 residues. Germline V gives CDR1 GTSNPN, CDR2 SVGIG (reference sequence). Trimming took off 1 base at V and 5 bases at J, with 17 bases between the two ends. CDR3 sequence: CAWSEEIIGHYGYTF. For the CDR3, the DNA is TGTGCCTGGAGTGAGGAGATAATAGGACATTATGGCTACACCTTC. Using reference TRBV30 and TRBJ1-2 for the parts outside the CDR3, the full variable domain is SQTIHQWPATLVQPVGSPLSLECTVEGTSNPNLYWYRQAAGRGLQLLFYSVGIGQISSEVPQNLSASRPQDRQFILSSKKLLLSDSGFYLCAWSEEIIGHYGYTFGSGTRLTVV.

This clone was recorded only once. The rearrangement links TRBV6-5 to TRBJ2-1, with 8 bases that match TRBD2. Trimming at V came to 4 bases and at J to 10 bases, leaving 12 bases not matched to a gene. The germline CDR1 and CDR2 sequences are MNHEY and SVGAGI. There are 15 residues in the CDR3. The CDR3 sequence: CASSWGIAGRKEQFF. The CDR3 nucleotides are TGTGCCAGCAGTTGGGGGATAGCGGGAAGGAAAGAGCAGTTCTTC.

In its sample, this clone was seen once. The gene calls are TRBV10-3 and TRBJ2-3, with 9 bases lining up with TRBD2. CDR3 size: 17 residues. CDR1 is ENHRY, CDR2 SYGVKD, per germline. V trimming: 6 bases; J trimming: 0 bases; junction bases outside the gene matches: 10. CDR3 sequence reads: CAISARTSARSTDTQYF. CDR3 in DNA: TGTGCCATCAGCGCCAGGACTAGCGCCCGGAGCACAGATACGCAGTATTTT.

This chain's CDR3 is CASNRGFMYEQYF. In DNA form, the CDR3 reads TGTGCCTCCAACAGGGGCTTTATGTACGAGCAGTACTTC. The rearrangement joins TRBV6-5 to TRBJ2-7, with TRBD1 matching over 7 bases. V trimming: 11 bases; J trimming: 4 bases; junction bases outside the gene matches: 11. The CDR3 has 13 amino acids. Germline values: CDR1 MNHEY, CDR2 SVGAGI.

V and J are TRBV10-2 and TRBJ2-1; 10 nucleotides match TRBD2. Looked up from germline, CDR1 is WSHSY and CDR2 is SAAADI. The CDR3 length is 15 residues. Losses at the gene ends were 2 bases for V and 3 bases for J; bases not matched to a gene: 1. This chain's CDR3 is CASSETSGIYNEQFF. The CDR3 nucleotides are TGCGCCAGCAGTGAGACTAGCGGGATCTACAATGAGCAGTTCTTC.

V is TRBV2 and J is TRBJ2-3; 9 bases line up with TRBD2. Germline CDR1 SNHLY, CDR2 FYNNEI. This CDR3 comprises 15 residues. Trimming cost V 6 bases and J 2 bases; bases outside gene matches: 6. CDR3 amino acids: CASRILAGITDTQYF. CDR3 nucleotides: TGTGCCAGCAGGATTCTAGCGGGGATCACAGATACGCAGTATTTT. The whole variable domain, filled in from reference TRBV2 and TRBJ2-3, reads EPEVTQTPSHQVTQMGQEVILRCVPISNHLYFYWYRQILGQKVEFLVSFYNNEISEKSEIFDDQFSVERPDGSNFTLKIRSTKLEDSAMYFCASRILAGITDTQYFGPGTRLTVL.

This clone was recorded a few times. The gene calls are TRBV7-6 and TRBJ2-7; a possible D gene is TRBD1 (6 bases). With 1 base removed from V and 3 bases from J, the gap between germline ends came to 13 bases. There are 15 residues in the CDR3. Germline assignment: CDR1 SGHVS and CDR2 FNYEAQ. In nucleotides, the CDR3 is TGTGCCAGCAGCTTAGAGGCAGGGGTTCTCTACGAGCAGTACTTC. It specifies CASSLEAGVLYEQYF.

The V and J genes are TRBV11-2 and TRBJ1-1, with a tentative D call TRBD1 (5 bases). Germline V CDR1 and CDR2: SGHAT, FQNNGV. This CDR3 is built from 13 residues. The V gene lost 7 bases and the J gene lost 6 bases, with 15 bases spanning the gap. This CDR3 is CASKQWRGPEAFF. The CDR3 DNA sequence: TGTGCCAGCAAACAGTGGCGGGGACCTGAAGCTTTCTTT.

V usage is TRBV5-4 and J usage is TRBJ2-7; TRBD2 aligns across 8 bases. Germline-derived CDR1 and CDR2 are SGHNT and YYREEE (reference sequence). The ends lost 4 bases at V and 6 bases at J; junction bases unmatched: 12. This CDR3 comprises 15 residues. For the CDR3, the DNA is TGTGCCAGCAGCCCATTAGCGGGATACGGAGTCGAGCAGTACTTC. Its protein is CASSPLAGYGVEQYF. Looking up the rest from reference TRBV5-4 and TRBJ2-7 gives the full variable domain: ETGVTQSPTHLIKTRGQQVTLRCSSQSGHNTVSWYQQALGQGPQFIFQYYREEENGRGNFPPRFSGLQFPNYSSELNVNALELDDSALYLCASSPLAGYGVEQYFGPGTRLTVT.

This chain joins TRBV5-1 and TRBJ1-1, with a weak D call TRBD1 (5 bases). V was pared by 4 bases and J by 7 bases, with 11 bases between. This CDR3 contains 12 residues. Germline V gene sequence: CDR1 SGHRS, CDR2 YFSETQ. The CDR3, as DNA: TGCGCCAGCAGCCGCACAGGACGTGAAGCTTTCTTT. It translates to CASSRTGREAFF.

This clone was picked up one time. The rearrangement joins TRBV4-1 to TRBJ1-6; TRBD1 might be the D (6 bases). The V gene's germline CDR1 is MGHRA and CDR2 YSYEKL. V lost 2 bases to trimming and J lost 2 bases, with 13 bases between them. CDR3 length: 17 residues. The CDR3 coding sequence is TGCGCCAGCAGCCAAATTCTTACAGGGCCCTATAATTCACCCCTCCACTTT. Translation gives CASSQILTGPYNSPLHF.

The CDR3 nucleotides read TGTGCCAGCAGCTTACGGGGAAATCAGCCCCAGCATTTT. The encoded protein is CASSLRGNQPQHF. The V gene is TRBV7-2, the J gene TRBJ1-5; no reliable D call. The germline V gene encodes CDR1 SGHTA and CDR2 FQGNSA. The CDR3 has 13 residues. V lost 2 bases and J lost 4, with 6 bases in between.

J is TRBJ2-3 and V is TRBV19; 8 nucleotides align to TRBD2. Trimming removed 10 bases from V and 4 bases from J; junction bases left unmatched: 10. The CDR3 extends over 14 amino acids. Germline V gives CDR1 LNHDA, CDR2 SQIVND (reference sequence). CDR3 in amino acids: CATQEREKADTQYF. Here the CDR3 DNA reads TGTGCCACCCAAGAGCGGGAGAAGGCAGATACGCAGTATTTT.

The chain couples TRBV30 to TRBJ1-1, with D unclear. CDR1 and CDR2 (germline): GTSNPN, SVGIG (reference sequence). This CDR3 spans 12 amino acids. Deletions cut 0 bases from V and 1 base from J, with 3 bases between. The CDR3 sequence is CAWSVANTEAFF. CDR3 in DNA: TGTGCCTGGAGTGTAGCGAACACTGAAGCTTTCTTT.

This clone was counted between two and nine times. In DNA, the CDR3 is TGTGCCAGCAGCTCGACAGAATCCTACTACGAGCAGTACTTC. Translated: CASSSTESYYEQYF. This rearrangement joins TRBV6-1 to TRBJ2-7; TRBD1 is a possible D gene (5 bases). CDR1 is MNHNS and CDR2 is SASEGT in the germline V gene. CDR3 length: 14 residues. The V end lost 6 bases, the J end lost 3 bases, and 15 bases lay between the germline ends.

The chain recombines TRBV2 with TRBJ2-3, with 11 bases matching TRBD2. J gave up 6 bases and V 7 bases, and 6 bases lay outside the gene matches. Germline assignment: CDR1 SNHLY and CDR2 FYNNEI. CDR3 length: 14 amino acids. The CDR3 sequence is CASTHTSGSDTQYF. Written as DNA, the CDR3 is TGTGCCAGCACCCATACTAGCGGGAGTGATACGCAGTATTTT.

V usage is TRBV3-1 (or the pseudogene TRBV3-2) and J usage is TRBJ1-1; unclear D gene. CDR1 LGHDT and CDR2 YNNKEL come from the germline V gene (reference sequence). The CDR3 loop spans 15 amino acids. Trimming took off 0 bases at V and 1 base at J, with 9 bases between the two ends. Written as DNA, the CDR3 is TGTGCCAGCAGCCAAGATCTTACGGGGAACACTGAAGCTTTCTTT. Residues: CASSQDLTGNTEAFF.

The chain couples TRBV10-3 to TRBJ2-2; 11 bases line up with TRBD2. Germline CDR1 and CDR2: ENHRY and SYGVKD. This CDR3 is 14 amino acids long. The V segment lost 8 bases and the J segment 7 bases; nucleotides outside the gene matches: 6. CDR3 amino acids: CAIQTSGVGGELFF. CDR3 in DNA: TGTGCCATCCAGACTAGCGGGGTGGGCGGGGAGCTGTTTTTT.

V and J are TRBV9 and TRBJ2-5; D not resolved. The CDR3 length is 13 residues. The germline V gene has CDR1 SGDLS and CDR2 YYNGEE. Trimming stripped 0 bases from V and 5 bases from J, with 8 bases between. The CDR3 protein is CASSVATWETQYF. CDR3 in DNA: TGTGCCAGCAGCGTAGCTACTTGGGAGACCCAGTACTTC.

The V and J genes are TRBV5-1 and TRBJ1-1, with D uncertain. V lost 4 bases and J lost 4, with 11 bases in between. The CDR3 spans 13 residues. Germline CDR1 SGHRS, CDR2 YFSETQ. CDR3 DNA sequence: TGCGCCAGCAGCCAATCCCCGGGCACTGAAGCTTTCTTT. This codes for CASSQSPGTEAFF.

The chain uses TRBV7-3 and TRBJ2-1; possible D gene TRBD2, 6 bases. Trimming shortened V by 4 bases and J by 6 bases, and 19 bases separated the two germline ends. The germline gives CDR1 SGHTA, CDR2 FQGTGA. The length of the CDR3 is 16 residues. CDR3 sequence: CASSSRPRLGANEQFF. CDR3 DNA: TGTGCCAGCAGCTCCAGGCCCCGACTAGGGGCCAATGAGCAGTTCTTC.

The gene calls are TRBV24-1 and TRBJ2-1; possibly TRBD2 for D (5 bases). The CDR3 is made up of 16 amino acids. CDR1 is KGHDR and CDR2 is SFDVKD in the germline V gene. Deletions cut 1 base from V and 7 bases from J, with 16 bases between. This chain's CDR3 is CATSDFGRAEANEQFF. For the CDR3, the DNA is TGTGCCACCAGTGATTTTGGTCGAGCGGAGGCTAATGAGCAGTTCTTC.

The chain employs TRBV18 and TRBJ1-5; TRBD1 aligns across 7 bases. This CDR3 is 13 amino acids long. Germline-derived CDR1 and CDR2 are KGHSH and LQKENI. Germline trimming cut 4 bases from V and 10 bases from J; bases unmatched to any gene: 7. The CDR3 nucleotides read TGTGCCAGCTCACAGGGGGCAGGTCCTCCCCAGCATTTT. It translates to CASSQGAGPPQHF.